The 27 T cell receptor beta chains below come from one sample, sequenced in a study of circulating and synovial CD4+ cells in juvenile arthritis. Only in-frame clones appear in the TCRdb table, and some are missing; sequencing was by immunoSEQ multiplex PCR. The table has over 30,000 clones, 90% to 95% seen once; the top ten hold roughly 0.16%. Sequenced material: CD4+ T cells from blood. The receptors were sampled from a human donor with juvenile idiopathic arthritis.

The V call is TRBV5-6, the J call TRBJ1-3, with unresolved D. Germline CDR1 reads SGHDT; CDR2 reads YYEEEE. Trimming took 1 base from V and 6 from J, leaving 5 bases between them. CDR3 length: 12 residues. CDR3: CASSLLENTIYF. CDR3 nucleotide sequence: TGTGCCAGCAGCTTGCTAGAAAACACCATATATTTT.

The chain uses TRBV4-1 and TRBJ1-2; the match to TRBD1 covers 7 bases. Germline V gene data show CDR1 as MGHRA and CDR2 as YSYEKL. Trimming removed 0 bases from V and 4 bases from J; junction bases left unmatched: 5. The CDR3 consists of 15 residues. The CDR3 reads CASSQDERDSYGYTF. CDR3 DNA sequence: TGCGCCAGCAGCCAAGACGAACGGGACAGCTATGGCTACACCTTC.

The chain recombines TRBV28 with TRBJ1-2; TRBD1 agrees at 8 bases. CDR3 length equals 13 residues. CDR1 is MDHEN, CDR2 SYDVKM, per germline. After removal of 6 bases from V and 7 bases from J, the junction contained 7 bases not matched to a gene. The CDR3: CASSSQGGSGYTF. The CDR3 nucleotides read TGTGCCAGCAGCTCACAGGGGGGGAGTGGCTACACCTTC.

With regard to this clone: Different DNA sequences within this sample yield the same CDR3. This sequence joins TRBV4-3 and TRBJ2-7; TRBD2 matches 10 bases. The germline gives CDR1 LGHNA, CDR2 YSLEER. The CDR3 is made up of 16 amino acids. With 0 bases clipped from V and 2 bases from J, the junction kept 4 bases outside the gene matches. The CDR3 region has the DNA TGCGCCAGCAGCCAAGACAGGCTAGCGGGGGCCTACGAGCAGTACTTC. Protein sequence: CASSQDRLAGAYEQYF.

The chain has TRBV15 and TRBJ1-5; D not resolved. This CDR3 contains 19 residues. Germline CDR1 LNHNV, CDR2 YYDKDF (reference sequence). V lost 1 base and J lost 0, with 19 bases in between. The CDR3 loop is CATSRAYNRYSYSNQPQHF. The CDR3 DNA is TGTGCCACCAGCAGAGCTTACAATAGGTACAGCTATAGCAATCAGCCCCAGCATTTT.

The chain recombines TRBV6-6 with TRBJ2-5; 10 bases map to TRBD1. The CDR3 is made up of 16 amino acids. CDR1 and CDR2 from the germline V gene are MNHNY and SVGAGI (reference sequence). Losses at the gene ends were 4 bases for V and 2 bases for J; bases not matched to a gene: 7. The CDR3 DNA follows: TGTGCCAGCAGTTCTGGGGACAGGGGATCTCAAGAGACCCAGTACTTC. Its protein is CASSSGDRGSQETQYF.

This sequence joins TRBV11-2 and TRBJ1-4; TRBD1 might be the D (6 bases). V lost 5 bases to trimming and J lost 5 bases, with 18 bases between them. This CDR3 region has 16 residues. Germline lookup yields CDR1 SGHAT and CDR2 FQNNGV. CDR3 sequence: CASSPPGTIGNEKLFF. CDR3 DNA sequence: TGTGCCAGCAGCCCCCCCGGGACAATCGGGAATGAAAAACTGTTTTTT. The full variable domain, in which reference TRBV11-2 and TRBJ1-4 provide the parts outside the CDR3, is EAGVAQSPRYKIIEKRQSVAFWCNPISGHATLYWYQQILGQGPKLLIQFQNNGVVDDSQLPKDRFSAERLKGVDSTLKIQPAKLEDSAVYLCASSPPGTIGNEKLFFGSGTQLSVL.

The gene calls are TRBV20-1 and TRBJ1-1, with D unresolved. V was trimmed by 5 bases and J by 6 bases, leaving 10 bases between them. The CDR3 loop spans 11 amino acids. The germline V gene encodes CDR1 DFQATT and CDR2 SNEGSKA (reference sequence). As DNA, the CDR3 is TGCAGTGCTTTTGTCCGCGCTGAAGCTTTCTTT. It encodes CSAFVRAEAFF.

DNA of the CDR3: TGTGCCAGCAGTTTAGCGGGGGGGCGCGAGCAGTACTTC. It specifies CASSLAGGREQYF. The chain couples TRBV28 to TRBJ2-7; TRBD2 aligns across 9 bases. The germline V gene has CDR1 MDHEN and CDR2 SYDVKM. The trim removed 2 bases at V and 6 bases at J, leaving 2 bases unmatched. The CDR3 is made up of 13 amino acids.

This clone has only one observation. The chain uses TRBV2 and TRBJ2-2; 11 bases fit TRBD1. This CDR3 comprises 17 residues. Germline values: CDR1 SNHLY, CDR2 FYNNEI. With V trimmed by 6 bases and J by 4 bases, 10 bases remained unmatched. This CDR3 is CASSLLPGTGGTGELFF. Here the CDR3 DNA reads TGTGCCAGCAGCCTCCTCCCCGGGACAGGGGGCACCGGGGAGCTGTTTTTT.

CDR3 nucleotide sequence: TGTGCCAGCAGCATCGGGACAGGGGGTAACTATGGCTACACCTTC. Protein sequence: CASSIGTGGNYGYTF. The gene calls are TRBV5-4 and TRBJ1-2; 11 bases are shared with TRBD1. This CDR3 is built from 15 residues. The germline CDR1 and CDR2 sequences are SGHNT and YYREEE (reference sequence). V trimming: 4 bases; J trimming: 1 base; junction bases outside the gene matches: 3. The full variable domain, in which reference TRBV5-4 and TRBJ1-2 provide the parts outside the CDR3, is ETGVTQSPTHLIKTRGQQVTLRCSSQSGHNTVSWYQQALGQGPQFIFQYYREEENGRGNFPPRFSGLQFPNYSSELNVNALELDDSALYLCASSIGTGGNYGYTFGSGTRLTVV.

V gene TRBV12-5 combines with J gene TRBJ1-1, with 10 bases lining up with TRBD1. V dropped 5 bases and J dropped 6; count of bases not matched to a gene: 3. The CDR3 is 13 residues long. From germline, CDR1 is LGHNT and CDR2 FRNRAP. Here the CDR3 reads CASGAGQGAEAFF. The DNA for the CDR3 is TGTGCTAGTGGTGCAGGACAGGGGGCTGAAGCTTTCTTT.

The chain carries TRBV28 and TRBJ1-1; TRBD1 is a possible D gene (5 bases). The ends were cut back, 7 bases at V and 0 bases at J, with 12 bases in the middle. In germline, CDR1 is MDHEN, CDR2 SYDVKM. This CDR3 spans 14 amino acids. In DNA form, the CDR3 reads TGTGCCAGCATCGAAGGGGCCCTGAACACTGAAGCTTTCTTT. Translation gives CASIEGALNTEAFF.

CDR3 residues: CASSSRSGEGEKLFF. Written as DNA, the CDR3 is TGTGCCAGCAGCTCCCGCTCGGGGGAGGGCGAAAAACTGTTTTTT. The V gene is TRBV7-9, the J gene TRBJ1-4, with D possibly being TRBD1 (5 bases). This CDR3 contains 15 residues. Germline V gene lookup returns CDR1 SEHNR and CDR2 FQNEAQ (reference sequence). V shed 4 bases and J shed 8 bases, with 17 bases lying between them.

The chain recombines TRBV28 with TRBJ2-3; TRBD1 might be the D (5 bases). The germline V and J ends were trimmed by 10 bases and 0 bases, with 11 bases remaining between them. The germline V gene encodes CDR1 MDHEN and CDR2 SYDVKM. This CDR3 is 13 amino acids long. Here the CDR3 reads CAIKGPSTDTQYF. The DNA of the CDR3 is TGTGCCATCAAGGGGCCTAGCACAGATACGCAGTATTTT.

The gene calls are TRBV2 and TRBJ1-4, with 9 bases lining up with TRBD1. V shed 7 bases and J 7 bases; nucleotides not matched to a gene: 7. This CDR3 contains 14 residues. The germline CDR1 and CDR2 sequences are SNHLY and FYNNEI. Written as DNA, the CDR3 is TGTGCCAGCACCTTGACAGGGGGTGGTGAAAAACTGTTTTTT. This codes for CASTLTGGGEKLFF.

The V and J genes are TRBV29-1 and TRBJ2-2; D perhaps matches TRBD2 (6 bases). Germline V gives CDR1 SQVTM, CDR2 ANQGSEA. Trimming removed 5 bases from V and 1 base from J, with 17 bases in between. The CDR3 extends over 16 amino acids. The CDR3 reads CSVLRGSRGNTGELFF. Here the CDR3 DNA reads TGCAGCGTTCTAAGGGGCTCGCGGGGGAACACCGGGGAGCTGTTTTTT.

The chain couples TRBV6-5 to TRBJ2-7; 7 bases are a match to TRBD1. The J segment lost 6 bases and the V segment lost 5 bases, leaving 10 bases of the junction unmatched. Germline V lookup: CDR1 MNHEY, CDR2 SVGAGI. This CDR3 contains 14 residues. CDR3 protein: CASSQREGGGEQYF. The CDR3 region has the DNA TGTGCCAGCAGTCAACGGGAAGGGGGCGGCGAGCAGTACTTC.

The chain joins TRBV19 to TRBJ2-7, with a possible D match to TRBD1 (6 bases). Per the germline V gene, CDR1 is LNHDA and CDR2 is SQIVND (reference sequence). V dropped 3 bases and J dropped 3 bases, with 9 bases sitting between them. CDR3 length equals 13 residues. The CDR3 loop reads CASSILGGYEQYF. The CDR3 coding sequence is TGTGCCAGTAGTATCTTAGGGGGCTACGAGCAGTACTTC.

Of note for this clone: The sample contains more than one DNA sequence encoding this CDR3. This chain joins TRBV18 and TRBJ1-4, with 8 bases that match TRBD1. Trimming removed 3 bases from V and 6 bases from J; junction bases left unmatched: 3. CDR3 length equals 14 residues. CDR1 and CDR2 from the germline V gene are KGHSH and LQKENI. The DNA for the CDR3 is TGTGCCAGCTCACCCGGACAGGGTTATGAAAAACTGTTTTTT. It translates to CASSPGQGYEKLFF. Variable domain in full (rest from reference TRBV18 and TRBJ1-4): NAGVMQNPRHLVRRRGQEARLRCSPMKGHSHVYWYRQLPEEGLKFMVYLQKENIIDESGMPKERFSAEFPKEGPSILRIQQVVRGDSAAYFCASSPGQGYEKLFFGSGTQLSVL.

The rearrangement uses TRBV5-4 and TRBJ1-6; D is uncertain. The germline V gene has CDR1 SGHNT and CDR2 YYREEE (reference sequence). This CDR3 spans 15 amino acids. The germline V and J ends were trimmed by 0 bases and 6 bases, with 10 bases remaining between them. For the CDR3, the DNA is TGTGCCAGCAGCTTGGATCAGTACCCTAATTCACCCCTCCACTTT. This translates into CASSLDQYPNSPLHF.

The chain combines TRBV28 with TRBJ1-5; TRBD1 matches 7 bases. The CDR3 loop spans 14 amino acids. V shed 3 bases, J shed 7 bases, and the junction held 6 bases outside the gene matches. Germline V gene sequence: CDR1 MDHEN, CDR2 SYDVKM. The CDR3 spells CASSLSQGRQPQHF. The CDR3 bases are TGTGCCAGCAGTTTGTCACAGGGGCGCCAGCCCCAGCATTTT.

The chain links TRBV28 to TRBJ2-7; perhaps TRBD1 as D (5 bases). Germline assignment: CDR1 MDHEN and CDR2 SYDVKM. The ends were cut back, 3 bases at V and 0 bases at J, with 9 bases in the middle. The CDR3 spans 14 residues. CDR3 nucleotides: TGTGCCAGCAGTTTGTACCAGGGCTCCTACGAGCAGTACTTC. This translates into CASSLYQGSYEQYF.

The chain combines TRBV4-1 with TRBJ2-2; 7 bases are a match to TRBD2. The CDR3 covers 14 residues. Unmatched junction bases numbered 2, after V lost 3 bases and J lost 4 bases. Germline V gene lookup returns CDR1 MGHRA and CDR2 YSYEKL. CDR3 nucleotides: TGCGCCAGCAGCCACGGGGGGAGCACCGGGGAGCTGTTTTTT. Translation: CASSHGGSTGELFF.

The rearrangement joins TRBV7-2 to TRBJ1-1; 10 bases fit TRBD1. This CDR3 spans 13 amino acids. Germline assignment: CDR1 SGHTA and CDR2 FQGNSA. V lost 6 bases to trimming and J lost 4 bases; unmatched junction nucleotides: 2. CDR3 sequence: CASRRTGGTEAFF. The CDR3 region has the DNA TGTGCCAGCAGGAGGACAGGGGGCACTGAAGCTTTCTTT.

Only one count was recorded for this clone. The chain couples TRBV10-3 to TRBJ2-1; weak D call: TRBD1 (5 bases). Germline loops: CDR1 ENHRY, CDR2 SYGVKD. The CDR3 length is 12 residues. V lost 3 bases and J 6 bases, leaving 6 bases between the germline ends. The DNA of the CDR3 is TGTGCCATCAGTGAAAGGGGCAATGAGCAGTTCTTC. Its protein product is CAISERGNEQFF.

In its sample, this clone was seen once. The chain carries TRBV28 and TRBJ1-2; D may be TRBD1 (5 bases). The germline V and J ends were trimmed by 5 bases and 4 bases, with 5 bases remaining between them. CDR1 and CDR2 (germline): MDHEN, SYDVKM. The CDR3 has 11 residues. The CDR3 here is CASSQGYGYTF. In DNA, the CDR3 is TGTGCCAGCAGTCAGGGCTATGGCTACACCTTC.